This T cell receptor beta chain was found in a study of T cell changes during pregnancy in multiple sclerosis. Germline V gene lookup returns CDR1 SGHRS and CDR2 YFSETQ. V was shortened by 1 base and J by 2 bases, with 10 bases between the two germline ends. This CDR3 comprises 15 residues. The assay was immunoSEQ multiplex PCR, and TCRdb's table has in-frame clones only and misses some. The table lists around 100,000 clones, 92% of them singletons, with less than 2% in the top ten. This chain joins TRBV5-1 and TRBJ2-1; possibly TRBD1 for D (6 bases). The receptor was isolated from a female donor with multiple sclerosis, enrolled in a pregnancy study. The specimen was peripheral blood, collected in the third trimester of pregnancy. Here the CDR3 DNA reads TGCGCCAGCAGCTTGTCGGGGACAACCTACAATGAGCAGTTCTTC. Protein product: CASSLSGTTYNEQFF.